This TCR beta chain was identified during a study of T-cell memory formation after mild COVID-19. Findings of the study overall: While clones contracting from day 15 to 85 were balanced between CD4 and CD8, later expanders leaned CD4+. CM and EM subsets held most contracting CD4+ clones; EMRA held CD8+ ones.

TCRdb processed the 5' RACE reads anew with MiXCR; each CDR3 protein has one entry. The profile shows roughly 250,000 distinct CDR3 sequences, 16% of them singletons. The CDR3 extends over 13 amino acids. Trimming took 4 bases from V and 6 from J, leaving 13 bases between them. The germline V gene has CDR1 MNHEY and CDR2 SMNVEV (reference sequence). A word on this clonotype: Its matching antigen is unknown.

The sequencing sample was made of PBMCs or a T cell subset sorted from them (not recorded which). The TCR originated in a man younger than 35 who had mild COVID-19 (a few samples of this study predate the infection). Cell type and time point are not known. V and J are TRBV27 and TRBJ2-7; D possibly corresponds to TRBD1 (6 bases). CDR3 bases: TGTGCCAGCAGTTACGGGACAACGGGCGAGCAGTACTTC. Amino acid sequence: CASSYGTTGEQYF.